This is a list of T cell receptor beta chains from one sample in a study of cytomegalovirus exposure and HLA in healthy donors. The assay was immunoSEQ multiplex PCR, and TCRdb's table has in-frame clones only and misses some. This table has around 120,000 clones, about 80% appearing once. The sequenced sample consisted of PBMCs. The receptors shown here come from a male donor in good health and CMV-seronegative. CDR3s include the opening cysteine and the closing phenylalanine or tryptophan. D genes are given only for firm matches. Some rows have no size entry. The others give once, few or many, or a class for an expanded clone.

>TRBV14|TRBJ2-7|few|TRBD2
TGTGCCAGCAGCCAAGGGCCCAGAAGGGTAGCGGGAGCGGACGAGCAGTACTTC
CASSQGPRRVAGADEQYF
>TRBV7-7|TRBJ2-1|NA|TRBD2
TGTGCCAGCAGCTCGACGCTAGCGGGAGGCAATGAGCAGTTCTTC
CASSSTLAGGNEQFF
>TRBV5-4|TRBJ2-2|once|TRBD2
TGTGCCAGCAGCTCCGCTAGCGGGGGGGACCCCGGGGAGCTGTTTTTT
CASSSASGGDPGELFF
>TRBV29-1|TRBJ2-7|NA|NA
TGCAGCGTCGGAAGAGGCTCGTACTACGAGCAGTACTTC
CSVGRGSYYEQYF
>TRBV18|TRBJ2-2|NA|NA
TGTGCCGACTCCCGGGGTCTGAACACCGGGGAGCTGTTTTTT
CADSRGLNTGELFF
>TRBV5-4|TRBJ2-1|NA|NA
TGTGCCAGCAGCTTGGACAGCAGCAATGAGCAGTTCTTC
CASSLDSSNEQFF
>TRBV5-1|TRBJ2-2|NA|TRBD1
TGCGCCAGCAGCTTGAGGGTCAAGGGGACAGCGAACACCGGGGAGCTGTTTTTT
CASSLRVKGTANTGELFF
>TRBV6-4|TRBJ2-1|NA|NA
TGTGCCAGCAGCGAGAGCTCCTACAATGAGCAGTTCTTC
CASSESSYNEQFF
>TRBV5-6|TRBJ2-5|NA|TRBD1
TGTGCCAGCAGCACACCCTGGGACAGCCAAAACCAAGAGACCCAGTACTTC
CASSTPWDSQNQETQYF
>TRBV5-1|TRBJ1-4|NA|NA
TGCGCCAGCAGCCCGCGTTATAATGAAAAACTGTTTTTT
CASSPRYNEKLFF
>TRBV7-8|TRBJ2-4|NA|NA
TGTGCCAGCAGCTTGAGGCTAGCCAAAAACAGTCAGTACTTC
CASSLRLAKNSQYF
>TRBV15|TRBJ2-2|NA|NA
TGTGCCACCGGGGGGCCAGCGGGGAACGCGAACACCGGGGAGCTGTTTTTT
CATGGPAGNANTGELFF
>TRBV9|TRBJ1-1|NA|TRBD1
TGTGCCAGCAGCGCGATTGACAGGGTCACTGAAGCTTTCTTT
CASSAIDRVTEAFF
>TRBV30|TRBJ2-7|NA|TRBD1
TGTGCCTGGAGCTTACCGGGACAGGTCTACGAGCAGTACTTC
CAWSLPGQVYEQYF
>TRBV28|TRBJ2-7|once|NA
TGTGCCAGCAGTTCGCAGGGGCGCGGAACCTACGAGCAGTACTTC
CASSSQGRGTYEQYF
>TRBV5-1|TRBJ2-7|once|TRBD1
TGCGCCACCCCCGACAGGGCTTCCTACGAGCAGTACTTC
CATPDRASYEQYF
>TRBV7-2|TRBJ1-1|NA|NA
TGTGCCAGCAGCCTCTCTGAAGCTTTCTTT
CASSLSEAFF
>TRBV27|TRBJ2-2|few|TRBD1
TGTGCCAGCAGTTATTCGGGACAGCTGAACACCGGGGAGCTGTTTTTT
CASSYSGQLNTGELFF
>TRBV18|TRBJ2-2|few|NA
TGTGCCAGCTCACCCCTTCCAGGTCGTACGGCCGGGGAGCTGTTTTTT
CASSPLPGRTAGELFF
>TRBV5-1|TRBJ2-3|NA|NA
TGCGCCAGCCCCCCGGAGGGGAGCCCAGATACGCAGTATTTT
CASPPEGSPDTQYF
>TRBV28|TRBJ1-4|NA|TRBD1
TGTGCCAGTGAGGGACAGGGGGAAAAACTGTTTTTT
CASEGQGEKLFF
>TRBV7-3|TRBJ2-7|NA|TRBD1
TGTGCCAGCAGCTGGGGACAGGGAAAGGGTTACGAGCAGTACTTC
CASSWGQGKGYEQYF
>TRBV6-1|TRBJ1-5|few|TRBD1
TGTGCCAGCAGTCTCGAGACAGGGGGCTCGCCCCAGCATTTT
CASSLETGGSPQHF
>TRBV10-1|TRBJ2-2|NA|TRBD2
TGCGCCAGCAGCCGACAGAGCGGGAGAGGAAATACCGGGGAGCTGTTTTTT
CASSRQSGRGNTGELFF
>TRBV5-1|TRBJ2-5|NA|TRBD1
TGCGCCAGCAGCCCGCTGACAGGGTCAGAGACCCAGTACTTC
CASSPLTGSETQYF
>TRBV18|TRBJ1-1|NA|NA
TGTGCCAGCTCACCACCTACGGGGAACACTGAAGCTTTCTTT
CASSPPTGNTEAFF
>TRBV5-1|TRBJ2-3|NA|TRBD2
TGCGCCAGCAGCTTAGGACTAGCGGGGGGCACAGATACGCAGTATTTT
CASSLGLAGGTDTQYF
>TRBV15|TRBJ1-1|NA|NA
TGTGCCACCGCGGGCCTGAACACTGAAGCTTTCTTT
CATAGLNTEAFF
>TRBV7-9|TRBJ2-7|NA|NA
TGTGCCAGCAGCTTAAGGCGGATCCAGGGTTATGACGAGCAGTACTTC
CASSLRRIQGYDEQYF
>TRBV13|TRBJ2-7|NA|TRBD1
TGTGCCAGCAGCTCCGGACAGGGTCTAAGCGAGCAGTACTTC
CASSSGQGLSEQYF
>TRBV5-4|TRBJ1-4|NA|TRBD1
TGTGCCAGCAGCTTGAAGAGACAGGGGGGGAAACTGTTTTTT
CASSLKRQGGKLFF
>TRBV2|TRBJ2-5|NA|NA
TGTGCCAGCAATTTGGAGGGGAGGCGGGAGACCCAGTACTTC
CASNLEGRRETQYF
>TRBV4-3|TRBJ2-7|few|NA
TGCGCCAGCAGCCAAGGACCGGGCTACGAGCAGTACTTC
CASSQGPGYEQYF
>TRBV4-3|TRBJ2-7|NA|TRBD1
TGCGCCAGCAGCCACTTGACAGGGGATGAGCAGTACTTC
CASSHLTGDEQYF
>TRBV15|TRBJ2-7|NA|TRBD2
TGTGCCACCAGCAGAGGACTAGCGGGAGCCTACGAGCAGTACTTC
CATSRGLAGAYEQYF
>TRBV25-1|TRBJ2-7|few|TRBD1
TGTGCCAGCAGTGAAACCGGGACAGCCCCCGTCGAGCAGTACTTC
CASSETGTAPVEQYF
>TRBV27|TRBJ2-5|NA|TRBD1
TGTGCCAGCAGCCCACAGGGGTGGAAGACCCAGTACTTC
CASSPQGWKTQYF